The 13 T cell receptor beta chains in this list originate from one sample, sequenced in a study of blood T cells in healthy people across ages. Together with a sample-barcoded 5' primer, a J-beta primer mix was included in a second PCR lasting roughly 7 to 11 cycles. TCRdb used MiXCR to reprocess the 5' RACE reads, holding one entry per CDR3 protein. The top ten hold under 8% of the sample, which has 1.4 million to 1.5 million distinct CDR3 sequences, around 42% seen once. The sample comprised blood. Receptors originate from a woman under 30 in good health.

The chain is built from TRBV12-3 or TRBV12-4 and TRBJ1-6, with 7 bases fitting TRBD1. Losses at the gene ends were 0 bases for V and 4 bases for J; bases not matched to a gene: 3. This CDR3 is built from 16 residues. The CDR3 DNA reads as TGTGCCAGCAGTTTAGCCGGGACAGTTTATAATTCACCCCTCCACTTT. It translates to CASSLAGTVYNSPLHF.

The chain couples TRBV15 to TRBJ1-1; 8 bases align to TRBD1. V shed 2 bases and J 3 bases; nucleotides not matched to a gene: 20. Germline assignment: CDR1 LNHNV and CDR2 YYDKDF (reference sequence). The CDR3 is 20 residues long. The chain's CDR3 is CATSRSTPPLRGPSDTEAFF. The CDR3 DNA reads as TGTGCCACCAGCAGAAGCACACCACCGCTCAGGGGGCCGTCGGACACTGAAGCTTTCTTT.

The V and J genes are TRBV10-3 and TRBJ2-3; D is perhaps TRBD1 or TRBD2 (5 bases each). The CDR3 loop spans 14 amino acids. Per germline, CDR1 ENHRY and CDR2 SYGVKD. Trimming took 10 bases from V and 0 from J, leaving 14 bases between them. DNA of the CDR3: TGTGCCACTGATGGGGGACCCAGCACAGATACGCAGTATTTT. It specifies CATDGGPSTDTQYF.

Written as DNA, the CDR3 is TGCAGCGTTCCACGGGGGATGAACACTGAAGCTTTCTTT. As protein: CSVPRGMNTEAFF. The chain recombines TRBV29-1 with TRBJ1-1; a weak D match, TRBD1 (5 bases). Germline loops: CDR1 SQVTM, CDR2 ANQGSEA. V lost 5 bases and J lost 0, with 10 bases in between. This CDR3 has 13 residues.

In this sample, this clonotype turned up a few times. V is TRBV29-1 and J is TRBJ2-7; the match to TRBD2 covers 7 bases. The CDR3 totals 13 residues. Germline CDR1 is SQVTM and CDR2 is ANQGSEA. V was pared by 2 bases and J by 7 bases, with 8 bases of the junction left unmatched. The CDR3 DNA reads as TGCAGCGTTGAACCCCAGGGAGGGTTGGAGCAGTACTTC. It specifies CSVEPQGGLEQYF.

As concerns this clonotype: At one end the junction does not follow the germline gene, possibly because of a read error. The V and J genes are TRBV20-1 and TRBJ1-2; no reliable D call. Germline CDR1 reads DFQATT; CDR2 reads SNEGSKA (reference sequence). The CDR3 runs to 14 residues. The CDR3 region is CSANRPGPYYGYTF. CDR3 nucleotides: TGCAGTGCTAATCGGCCCGGGCCCTACTATGGTTACACCTTC.

J is TRBJ2-5 and V is TRBV20-1, with 9 bases fitting TRBD2. V shed 2 bases, J shed 10 bases, and the junction held 8 bases outside the gene matches. The CDR3 extends over 13 amino acids. Germline CDR1 and CDR2: DFQATT and SNEGSKA (reference sequence). The CDR3 sequence: CSARLAGGHDQYF. The CDR3 DNA sequence: TGCAGTGCTAGACTCGCGGGGGGGCATGACCAGTACTTC.

This clonotype was observed a few times. The genes are TRBV12-3 or TRBV12-4 and TRBJ1-1, with D perhaps matching TRBD1 (6 bases). The CDR3 runs to 15 residues. Deletions cut 3 bases from V and 4 bases from J, with 15 bases between. As DNA, the CDR3 is TGTGCCAGCAGTTTTGAATTACAGGGTAGCACTGAAGCTTTCTTT. As protein: CASSFELQGSTEAFF.

The chain carries TRBV11-2 and TRBJ2-7; no definite D call. Near its end, the DNA agrees better with TRBJ2-5, so the J call may be wrong. The CDR3 consists of 13 residues. The germline gives CDR1 SGHAT, CDR2 FQNNGV. CDR3 amino acids: CASSLDKRETQYF. The CDR3 DNA sequence: TGTGCCAGCAGCTTAGACAAACGGGAGACCCAGTACTTC.

There are a few counts of this clonotype. The genes are TRBV29-1 and TRBJ2-1, with TRBD2 as a possible D gene (5 bases). The germline V gene has CDR1 SQVTM and CDR2 ANQGSEA. The CDR3 loop spans 16 amino acids. The V end was cut by 2 bases, the J end by 0 bases, with 14 bases between. CDR3 DNA: TGCAGCGTTGAACTGACTACCCTCAGCTCCTACAATGAGCAGTTCTTC. Amino acids: CSVELTTLSSYNEQFF.

The rearrangement uses TRBV7-9 and TRBJ1-2; possible D gene TRBD1, 5 bases. V lost 2 bases and J 7 bases, leaving 14 bases between the germline ends. Germline assignment: CDR1 SEHNR and CDR2 FQNEAQ (reference sequence). There are 14 residues in the CDR3. CDR3 protein: CASSLRGERGGYTF. The CDR3 DNA reads TGTGCCAGCAGCTTACGAGGGGAGAGAGGTGGCTACACCTTC.

The J gene is TRBJ2-3, the V gene TRBV4-2; the D gene is possibly TRBD1 (6 bases). Germline V gives CDR1 LGHNA, CDR2 YNFKEQ. With 0 bases removed from V and 4 bases from J, the gap between germline ends came to 8 bases. This CDR3 is built from 14 residues. This chain's CDR3 is CASSQEGASDTQYF. In DNA, the CDR3 is TGTGCCAGCAGCCAAGAGGGGGCCTCAGATACGCAGTATTTT.

The sample holds a few counts of this clonotype. This chain links TRBV15 with TRBJ2-7, with D hard to call. Germline loops: CDR1 LNHNV, CDR2 YYDKDF (reference sequence). This CDR3 contains 14 residues. The germline V and J ends were trimmed by 1 base and 4 bases, with 11 bases remaining between them. CDR3 nucleotide sequence: TGTGCCACCAGCAGAGGGGTCATCTTATACGAGCAGTACTTC. Its protein is CATSRGVILYEQYF.